Below, 24 T cell receptor beta chains from the same sample are listed, as sequenced in a study of T cells in Graves' hyperthyroidism and ophthalmopathy. Regions amplified from RNA transcripts were the TCR beta CDR3 regions. The TCR CDR3 was amplified in a first-round RT-PCR using the HTBI primer set. Via MiXCR, TCRdb re-called the multiplex PCR reads, giving one row per CDR3 protein. The table records roughly 260,000 distinct CDR3 sequences, roughly 14% of them present only once. The sample consisted of blood. The receptors were sampled from a woman in her thirties or forties with Graves' hyperthyroidism that later progressed to Graves' ophthalmopathy.

Comments on this clonotype: The CDR3 does not close with the conserved phenylalanine or tryptophan, likely indicating a read error. This chain uses TRBV7-9 with TRBJ2-1; TRBD2 aligns across 11 bases. The CDR3 is made up of 18 amino acids. V was clipped by 4 bases and J by 1 base; unmatched bases: 9. CDR1 SEHNR and CDR2 FQNEAQ come from the germline V gene (reference sequence). CDR3 coding DNA: TGTGCCAGCAGCTCGACCTCAGGACTAGCGGGTTCCTACAATGAGCAGTTCTCC. Protein: CASSSTSGLAGSYNEQFS.

This clonotype was observed a few times. The rearrangement joins TRBV5-1 to TRBJ2-5; TRBD1 is a possible D gene (5 bases). CDR1 is SGHRS, CDR2 YFSETQ, per germline. The CDR3 contains 13 residues. Trimming shortened V by 4 bases and J by 5 bases, and 12 bases separated the two germline ends. CDR3 amino acids: CASSPRGAETQYF. The CDR3 nucleotides are TGCGCCAGCAGCCCGCGTGGGGCCGAGACCCAGTACTTC.

This chain links TRBV5-1 with TRBJ2-2; D may be TRBD1 or TRBD2 (5 bases each). This CDR3 is 16 amino acids long. With 4 bases removed from V and 2 bases from J, the gap between germline ends came to 15 bases. The germline gives CDR1 SGHRS, CDR2 YFSETQ. CDR3 amino acids: CASSPGRTLNTGELFF. The DNA for the CDR3 is TGCGCCAGCAGCCCGGGACGCACGCTCAACACCGGGGAGCTGTTTTTT.

This clonotype was counted a few times. This chain links TRBV4-1 with TRBJ2-5; D is unresolved. Trimming took off 4 bases at V and 5 bases at J, with 11 bases between the two ends. The CDR3 contains 13 residues. Per germline, CDR1 MGHRA and CDR2 YSYEKL. CDR3 in DNA: TGCGCCAGCAGCCCTGTTGCCGGGGAGACCCAGTACTTC. It encodes CASSPVAGETQYF.

This clonotype was observed a handful of times. J is TRBJ2-1 and V is TRBV5-4; the D call may be TRBD1 or TRBD2 (5 bases each). The CDR3 sequence is 15 residues long. V was cut by 0 bases and J by 8 bases, with 15 bases left in between. Germline CDR1 is SGHNT and CDR2 is YYREEE (reference sequence). CDR3 coding DNA: TGTGCCAGCAGCTTGGTAGGGACCTTAGGAGATGAGCAGTTCTTC. The encoded protein is CASSLVGTLGDEQFF.

This clonotype was seen many times. This chain connects TRBV27 to TRBJ2-2, with D maybe TRBD1 (5 bases). The CDR3 spans 13 residues. Germline CDR1 and CDR2: MNHEY and SMNVEV (reference sequence). The V end was cut by 3 bases, the J end by 6 bases, with 8 bases between. In DNA form, the CDR3 reads TGTGCCAGCAGTTTGGGGCCTTCCGGGGAGCTGTTTTTT. Translating it yields CASSLGPSGELFF.

There are many counts of this clonotype. This chain's CDR3 is CASSPSSGGVGTQYF. The CDR3 DNA is TGTGCCAGCTCACCATCTAGCGGTGGAGTCGGGACCCAGTACTTC. The chain uses TRBV18 and TRBJ2-5; TRBD2 agrees at 7 bases. Germline values: CDR1 KGHSH, CDR2 LQKENI. The CDR3 runs to 15 residues. J gave up 7 bases and V 2 bases, and 10 bases lay outside the gene matches.

This clonotype came up a few times. This chain joins TRBV3-1 and TRBJ1-3, with a tentative D call TRBD1 (6 bases). CDR1 and CDR2 (germline): LGHDT, YNNKEL (reference sequence). The CDR3 is made up of 13 amino acids. Trimming cost V 11 bases and J 2 bases, with 13 bases left between them. The CDR3 loop reads CASGRGTGNTIYF. Here the CDR3 DNA reads TGTGCCTCCGGGAGGGGGACTGGAAACACCATATATTTT.

The chain is built from TRBV11-2 and TRBJ2-7; 10 bases are shared with TRBD2. This CDR3 comprises 17 residues. Germline lookup yields CDR1 SGHAT and CDR2 FQNNGV. V shed 5 bases and J 5 bases; nucleotides not matched to a gene: 15. The CDR3 loop reads CASSQDHGASGRNEQYF. CDR3 DNA sequence: TGTGCCAGCAGCCAAGATCACGGGGCTAGCGGGAGAAACGAGCAGTACTTC.

This clonotype came up a few times. Since the CDR3 does not end with the conserved phenylalanine or tryptophan, this likely comes from a read error. The CDR3 DNA reads TGTGCCAGCAGTTACCGGCCCGGACAGGGGCCCTACGAGCAGTACCTC. It codes for CASSYRPGQGPYEQYL. This sequence joins TRBV6-5 and TRBJ2-7; 9 nucleotides agree with TRBD1. The CDR3 totals 16 residues. Germline V gene sequence: CDR1 MNHEY, CDR2 SVGAGI. Losses at the gene ends were 2 bases for V and 2 bases for J; bases not matched to a gene: 7.

The table lists this clonotype with many counts. This chain joins TRBV5-1 and TRBJ2-7; 9 bases line up with TRBD2. The CDR3 is 15 residues long. Germline trimming cut 5 bases from V and 1 base from J; bases unmatched to any gene: 7. The V gene's germline CDR1 is SGHRS and CDR2 YFSETQ. CDR3 region: CASRERTSVSYEQYF. CDR3 nucleotide sequence: TGCGCCAGCAGAGAGCGGACTAGCGTTTCCTACGAGCAGTACTTC.

About this clonotype: Just one base apart from a much larger clone, this may be a read error. V and J are TRBV29-1 and TRBJ1-1; D not certain. Germline V gene data show CDR1 as SQVTM and CDR2 as ANQGSEA. The CDR3 extends over 12 amino acids. The CDR3 bases are TGCAGCGTTGATGTGGCCTACACTGAAGCTTCCTTT. Amino acid sequence: CSVDVAYTEASF.

Ten or more counts support this clonotype. The chain carries TRBV11-2 and TRBJ1-2; a possible D gene is TRBD1 (6 bases). V lost 1 base to trimming and J lost 3 bases, with 9 bases between them. From germline, CDR1 is SGHAT and CDR2 FQNNGV. The CDR3 contains 14 residues. CDR3 in DNA: TGTGCCAGCAGCTTAGGGGGGGCTTACTATGGCTACACCTTC. This codes for CASSLGGAYYGYTF.

This clonotype has a count of ten or more. The J gene is TRBJ2-3, the V gene TRBV27, with 7 bases aligning to TRBD2. The trim removed 6 bases at V and 3 bases at J, leaving 3 bases unmatched. There are 13 residues in the CDR3. Germline CDR1 reads MNHEY; CDR2 reads SMNVEV (reference sequence). CDR3: CASRKAGTDTQYF. CDR3 DNA: TGTGCCAGCAGAAAAGCGGGAACAGATACGCAGTATTTT.

This clonotype was seen ten or more times. This chain links TRBV2 with TRBJ1-4, with D possibly TRBD1 on 6 matching bases. Trimming cost V 5 bases and J 3 bases, with 10 bases left between them. The CDR3 extends over 14 amino acids. The germline CDR1 and CDR2 sequences are SNHLY and FYNNEI. Written as DNA, the CDR3 is TGTGCCAGCAGTCGGACAGCTTCTAATGAAAAACTGTTTTTT. Translated: CASSRTASNEKLFF. Filled out from reference TRBV2 and TRBJ1-4, the complete variable domain reads EPEVTQTPSHQVTQMGQEVILRCVPISNHLYFYWYRQILGQKVEFLVSFYNNEISEKSEIFDDQFSVERPDGSNFTLKIRSTKLEDSAMYFCASSRTASNEKLFFGSGTQLSVL.

The rearrangement joins TRBV7-3 to TRBJ2-7; D is perhaps TRBD1 (5 bases). Germline CDR1 and CDR2: SGHTA and FQGTGA. Trimming took off 1 base at V and 8 bases at J, with 18 bases between the two ends. CDR3 length: 15 residues. CDR3 in amino acids: CASSLNPAAQGQQYF. In DNA, the CDR3 is TGTGCCAGCAGCTTAAATCCGGCAGCCCAGGGCCAGCAGTACTTC.

This clonotype was observed many times. V gene TRBV28 combines with J gene TRBJ2-5; D might be TRBD2 (7 bases). Germline V CDR1 and CDR2: MDHEN, SYDVKM. Trimming pared 6 bases from V and 4 bases from J, leaving 21 bases between. This CDR3 spans 16 amino acids. CDR3 sequence (DNA): TGTGCCAGCAGCGAAGGGGGGGGTCGGTCCGGAGAGACCCAGTACTTC. As protein: CASSEGGGRSGETQYF.

Remarks on this clonotype: A read error may be the cause here, since a much bigger clone is one base away. J is TRBJ1-1 and V is TRBV28; no clear D. In germline, CDR1 is MDHEN, CDR2 SYDVKM. V was pared by 6 bases and J by 0 bases, with 8 bases between. This CDR3 has 13 residues. CDR3 sequence reads: CASSQYMNTEAFF. As DNA, the CDR3 is TGTGCCAGCAGCCAGTACATGAACACTGAAGCTTTCTTT.

This clonotype was found many times. Written as DNA, the CDR3 is TGTGCCAGCAGCCCCCGGGGCGGGACAGGGTGGAAAGATACGCAGTATTTT. Encoded protein: CASSPRGGTGWKDTQYF. The rearrangement joins TRBV11-2 to TRBJ2-3; 9 nucleotides match TRBD1. Germline trimming cut 5 bases from V and 5 bases from J; bases unmatched to any gene: 14. This CDR3 has 17 residues. From germline, CDR1 is SGHAT and CDR2 FQNNGV. The variable domain in full, with the rest retrieved from reference TRBV11-2 and TRBJ2-3, is EAGVAQSPRYKIIEKRQSVAFWCNPISGHATLYWYQQILGQGPKLLIQFQNNGVVDDSQLPKDRFSAERLKGVDSTLKIQPAKLEDSAVYLCASSPRGGTGWKDTQYFGPGTRLTVL.

This clonotype was counted a few times. The chain has TRBV30 and TRBJ2-6; D call uncertain. The length of the CDR3 is 13 residues. From germline, CDR1 is GTSNPN and CDR2 SVGIG (reference sequence). The V gene lost 2 bases and the J gene lost 3 bases, with 5 bases spanning the gap. The DNA for the CDR3 is TGTGCCTGGAGTCGCGGTGGGGCCAACGTCCTGACTTTC. Protein product: CAWSRGGANVLTF.

This clonotype was seen at least ten times. The gene calls are TRBV27 and TRBJ1-6; tentatively, D is TRBD1 (6 bases). The CDR3 sequence is 14 residues long. CDR1 is MNHEY, CDR2 SMNVEV, per germline (reference sequence). V was clipped by 6 bases and J by 7 bases, with 13 bases between them. CDR3 in DNA: TGTGCCAGCAGGATCATAAGGGGGAATTCACCCCTCCACTTT. The encoded protein is CASRIIRGNSPLHF.

This clonotype appeared many times. CDR3 in amino acids: CASSLGGQPNTEAFF. CDR3 nucleotide sequence: TGTGCCAGCAGCTTAGGGGGACAGCCGAACACTGAAGCTTTCTTT. V and J are TRBV7-9 and TRBJ1-1; 7 bases line up with TRBD1. Germline-derived CDR1 and CDR2 are SEHNR and FQNEAQ (reference sequence). V shed 1 base, J shed 1 base, and the junction held 3 bases outside the gene matches. This CDR3 comprises 15 residues.

This clonotype was counted many times. This sequence joins TRBV3-1 and TRBJ1-4, with no clear D. V gave up 1 base and J gave up 8 bases, with 11 bases separating them. The CDR3 is 14 residues long. Germline loops: CDR1 LGHDT, CDR2 YNNKEL (reference sequence). In nucleotides, the CDR3 is TGTGCCAGCAGCCAAGGGCCAACGTGGGAAAAACTGTTTTTT. As protein: CASSQGPTWEKLFF.

In its sample, this clonotype was seen many times. The gene calls are TRBV7-9 and TRBJ2-3, with 12 bases identical to TRBD2. V shed 1 base and J 6 bases; nucleotides not matched to a gene: 2. The germline V gene encodes CDR1 SEHNR and CDR2 FQNEAQ (reference sequence). The CDR3 is made up of 15 amino acids. In DNA form, the CDR3 reads TGTGCCAGCAGCTTAGGGACTAGCGGGATGGATACGCAGTATTTT. Amino acids: CASSLGTSGMDTQYF.